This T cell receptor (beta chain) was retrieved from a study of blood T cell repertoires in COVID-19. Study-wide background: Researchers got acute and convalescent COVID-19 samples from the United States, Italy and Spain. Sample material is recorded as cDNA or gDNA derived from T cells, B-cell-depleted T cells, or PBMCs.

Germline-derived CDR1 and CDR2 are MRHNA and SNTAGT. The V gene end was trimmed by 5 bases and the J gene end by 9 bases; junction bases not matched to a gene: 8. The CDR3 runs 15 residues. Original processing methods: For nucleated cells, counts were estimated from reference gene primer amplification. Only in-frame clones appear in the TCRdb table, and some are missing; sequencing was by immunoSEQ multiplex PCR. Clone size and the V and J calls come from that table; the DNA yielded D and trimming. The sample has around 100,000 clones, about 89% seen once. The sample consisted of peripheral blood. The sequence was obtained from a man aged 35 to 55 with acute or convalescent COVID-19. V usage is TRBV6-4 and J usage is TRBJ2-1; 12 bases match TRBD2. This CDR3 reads CASSPLAGGTGEQFF. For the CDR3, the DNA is TGTGCCAGCAGTCCACTAGCGGGGGGAACGGGTGAGCAGTTCTTC.